One TCR beta chain is described in this entry. Its antigen is as yet unknown. The sample originates from a study of T cell responses to AZD1222 COVID-19 vaccine. Study-level findings and limits: Clonal diversity was possibly underestimated, and white British individuals and females predominated among donors. It was only six AZD1222 recipients who were seropositive at baseline.

This CDR3 comprises 15 residues. Germline assignment: CDR1 SGHRS and CDR2 YFSETQ. Between the trimmed V and J ends, which lost 0 bases and 3 bases, there was a span of 13 bases. The table came from immunoSEQ multiplex PCR; TCRdb's copy has only in-frame clones and leaves some out. The sample records around 140,000 clones, 85% to 90% being singletons. Here the sequenced sample was peripheral blood, taken on day 0 of AZD1222 vaccination. This clonotype originated in an adult in good health. The V and J genes are TRBV5-1 and TRBJ2-7, with a weak D call TRBD1 (5 bases). As DNA, the CDR3 is TGCGCCAGCAGCTTGGGTTCAGGGCTAAGCTACGAGCAGTACTTC. Amino acid sequence: CASSLGSGLSYEQYF.